This T cell receptor (beta chain) was observed in a study of CD8 T cells in Susac syndrome. RNA, at about 0.5 to 1 ug, was reverse transcribed with random hexamers. Amplification of TCR beta CDR3 by immunoSEQ multiplex PCR spanned 54 Vbeta and 13 Jbeta. Via MiXCR, TCRdb re-called the immunoSEQ multiplex PCR reads, giving one row per CDR3 protein. The repertoire holds about 160,000 distinct CDR3 sequences, with roughly 94% as singletons. Sequencing of TCR beta covered CD8+ and CD4+ T cells obtained from blood. The germline V and J ends were trimmed by 2 bases and 4 bases, with 8 bases remaining between them. The CDR3 sequence is 13 residues long. In germline, CDR1 is MNHEY, CDR2 SVGEGT.

The sample was CD4+ T cells from PBMCs. This receptor was obtained from a human donor with multiple sclerosis. The genes are TRBV6-2 or TRBV6-3 and TRBJ1-2; possible D gene TRBD1, 6 bases. CDR3 amino acids: CASSYDRRYGYTF. CDR3 bases: TGTGCCAGCAGTTACGACAGGCGCTATGGCTACACCTTC.